A selection of T cell receptor beta chains follows, all from one sample in a study of blood T cell repertoires in COVID-19. Repertoires were generated with immunoSEQ multiplex PCR, while TCRdb's copy carries only in-frame clones and drops some. The sample records some 80,000 clones, about 82% being singletons. Specimen: peripheral blood. The receptors were sampled from a woman over 75 in a cohort sampled during active or convalescent COVID-19. CDR3s leave out the opening cysteine and the closing phenylalanine or tryptophan.

10 | TRBV11-3 | ASSLSTGELF
13 | TRBV2 | ASSEWTKGSLEQY
12 | TRBV30 | AWSRQGAGNTIY
14 | TRBV18 | ASSPSTGASTDTQY
13 | TRBV9 | ASSVGTGGNEKLF
13 | TRBV2 | ASSRLAGKNNEQF
11 | TRBV2 | ASIQDRDYGYT
12 | TRBV10-3 | AISESASTGELF
12 | TRBV4-1 | ASGTGGAYQPQH
13 | TRBV9 | ASSVGQGAFHEQY
11 | TRBV19 | ASTGTGNYGYT
13 | TRBV28 | ASDPGLATLDEQF
14 | TRBV7-6 | ASSLGASGGTDTQY
7 | TRBV29-1 | SVDEGAF
14 | TRBV19 | ASGRLAGGITGELF
12 | TRBV3-1/TRBV3-2 | ASSHYDRVYEQY
17 | TRBV9 | ASSVGLAGAGSNTGELF
13 | TRBV27 | ASWTGGAGNTEAF
10 | TRBV10-3 | AAMGGGDEQF
11 | TRBV5-1 | ASSFTENTEAF
12 | TRBV7-9 | ASSRDFSKQPQH
9 | TRBV28 | ASGWTAGYT
12 | TRBV6-1 | ASSLTGFGETQY
12 | TRBV10-2 | ASSASTPSYEQY
15 | TRBV10-3 | AISESTGLPSSYEQY